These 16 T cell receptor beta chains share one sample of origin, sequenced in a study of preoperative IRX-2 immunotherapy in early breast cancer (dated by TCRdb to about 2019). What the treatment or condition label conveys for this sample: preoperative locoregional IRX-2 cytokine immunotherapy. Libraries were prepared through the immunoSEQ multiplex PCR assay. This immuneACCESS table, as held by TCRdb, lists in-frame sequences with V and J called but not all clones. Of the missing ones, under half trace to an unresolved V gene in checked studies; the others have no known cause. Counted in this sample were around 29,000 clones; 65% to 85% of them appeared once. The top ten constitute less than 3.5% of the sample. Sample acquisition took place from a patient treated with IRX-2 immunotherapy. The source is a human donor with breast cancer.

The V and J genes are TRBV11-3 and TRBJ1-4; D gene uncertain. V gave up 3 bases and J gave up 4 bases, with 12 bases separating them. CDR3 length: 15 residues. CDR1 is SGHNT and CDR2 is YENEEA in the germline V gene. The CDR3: CASSLGGRNNEKLFF. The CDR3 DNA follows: TGTGCCAGCAGCTTGGGAGGGAGGAATAATGAAAAACTGTTTTTT.

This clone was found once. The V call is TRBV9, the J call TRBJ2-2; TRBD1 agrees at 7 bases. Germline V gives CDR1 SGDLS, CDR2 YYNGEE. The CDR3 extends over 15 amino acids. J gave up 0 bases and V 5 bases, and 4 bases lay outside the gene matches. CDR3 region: CASSRGQPNTGELFF. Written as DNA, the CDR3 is TGTGCCAGCAGTCGGGGACAGCCGAACACCGGGGAGCTGTTTTTT.

Here the CDR3 reads CASSLAINRVNTEAFF. The CDR3 DNA reads as TGCGCCAGCAGCTTGGCGATCAACAGAGTAAACACTGAAGCTTTCTTT. The chain employs TRBV5-1 and TRBJ1-1; D unclear. The V end was cut by 0 bases, the J end by 2 bases, with 14 bases between. The length of the CDR3 is 16 residues. The germline gives CDR1 SGHRS, CDR2 YFSETQ.

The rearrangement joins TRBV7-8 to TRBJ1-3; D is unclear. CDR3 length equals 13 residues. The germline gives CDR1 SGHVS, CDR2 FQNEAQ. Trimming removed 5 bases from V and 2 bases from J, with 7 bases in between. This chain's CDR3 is CASSPQAGNTIYF. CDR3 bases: TGTGCCAGCAGCCCCCAGGCTGGAAACACCATATATTTT.

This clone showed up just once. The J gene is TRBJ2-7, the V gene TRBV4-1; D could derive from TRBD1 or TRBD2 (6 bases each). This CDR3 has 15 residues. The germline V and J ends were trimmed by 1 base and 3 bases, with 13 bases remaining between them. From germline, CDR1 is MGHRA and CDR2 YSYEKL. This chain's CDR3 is CASSQVTGANYEQYF. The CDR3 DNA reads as TGCGCCAGCAGCCAAGTAACGGGGGCTAACTACGAGCAGTACTTC.

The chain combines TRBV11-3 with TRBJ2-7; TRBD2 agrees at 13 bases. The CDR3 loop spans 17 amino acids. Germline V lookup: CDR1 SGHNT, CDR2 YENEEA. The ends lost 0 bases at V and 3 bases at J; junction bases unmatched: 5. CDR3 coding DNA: TGTGCCAGCAGCTTAGAGGGGGGGACTAGCGGGAACTACGAGCAGTACTTC. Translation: CASSLEGGTSGNYEQYF.

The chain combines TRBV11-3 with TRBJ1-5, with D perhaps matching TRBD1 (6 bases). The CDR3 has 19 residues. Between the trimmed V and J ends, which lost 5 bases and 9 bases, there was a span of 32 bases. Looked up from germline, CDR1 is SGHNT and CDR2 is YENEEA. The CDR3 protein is CASSRTSAGGVISNWPQHF. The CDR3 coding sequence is TGTGCCAGCAGCCGGACCTCGGCGGGGGGCGTGATTTCCAACTGGCCCCAGCATTTT.

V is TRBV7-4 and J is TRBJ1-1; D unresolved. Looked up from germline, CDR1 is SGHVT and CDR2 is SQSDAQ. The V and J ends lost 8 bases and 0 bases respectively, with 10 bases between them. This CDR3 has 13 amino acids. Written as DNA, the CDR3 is TGTGCCAGCGGGCGGGCCATGAACACTGAAGCTTTCTTT. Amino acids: CASGRAMNTEAFF.

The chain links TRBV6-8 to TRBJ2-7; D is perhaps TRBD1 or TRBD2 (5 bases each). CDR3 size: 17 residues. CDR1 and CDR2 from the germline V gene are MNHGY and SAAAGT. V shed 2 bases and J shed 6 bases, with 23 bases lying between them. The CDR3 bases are TGTGCCAGCAGTTACCACATACTAGACAGACTGGGGGTCGAGCAGTACTTC. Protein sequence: CASSYHILDRLGVEQYF.

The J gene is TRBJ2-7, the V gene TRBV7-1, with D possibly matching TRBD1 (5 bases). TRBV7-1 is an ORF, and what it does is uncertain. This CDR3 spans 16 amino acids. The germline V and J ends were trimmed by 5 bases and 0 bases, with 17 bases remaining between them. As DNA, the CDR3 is TGTGCCAGCAGCCCGACAGTGAACACCCACTCCTACGAGCAGTACTTC. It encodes CASSPTVNTHSYEQYF.

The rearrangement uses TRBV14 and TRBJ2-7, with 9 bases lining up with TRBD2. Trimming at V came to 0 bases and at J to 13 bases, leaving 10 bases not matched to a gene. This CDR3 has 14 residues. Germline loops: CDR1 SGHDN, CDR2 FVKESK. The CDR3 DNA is TGTGCCAGCAGCCAAGATAGGGCTAGCGGGGTGGTCTACGTC. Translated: CASSQDRASGVVYV.

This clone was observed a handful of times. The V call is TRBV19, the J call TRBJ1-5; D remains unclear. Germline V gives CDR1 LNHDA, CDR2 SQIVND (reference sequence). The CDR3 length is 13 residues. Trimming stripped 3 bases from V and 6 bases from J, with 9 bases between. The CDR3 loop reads CASSILNSQPQHF. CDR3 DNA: TGTGCCAGTAGTATCCTTAATAGTCAGCCCCAGCATTTT.

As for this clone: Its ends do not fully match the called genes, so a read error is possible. CDR3 sequence: CASRSEPPETQYF. The CDR3 DNA follows: TGTGCCAGCAGGAGTGAACCACCGGAGACCCAATACTTC. V gene TRBV28 combines with J gene TRBJ2-5, with D unclear. Germline loops: CDR1 MDHEN, CDR2 SYDVKM. The CDR3 spans 13 residues.

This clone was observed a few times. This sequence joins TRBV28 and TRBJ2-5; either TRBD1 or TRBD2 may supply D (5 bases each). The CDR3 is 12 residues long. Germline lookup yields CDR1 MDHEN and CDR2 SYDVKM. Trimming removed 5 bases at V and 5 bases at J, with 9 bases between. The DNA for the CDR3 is TGTGCCAGCAGTCCATGGGGGGAGACCCAGTACTTC. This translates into CASSPWGETQYF.

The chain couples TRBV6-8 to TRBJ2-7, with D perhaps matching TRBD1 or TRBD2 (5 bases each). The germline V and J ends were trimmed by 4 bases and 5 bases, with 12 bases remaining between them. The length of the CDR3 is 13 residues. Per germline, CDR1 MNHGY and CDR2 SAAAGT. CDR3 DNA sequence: TGTGCCAGCAGTTTAGCAGGGAGAGACGAGCAGTACTTC. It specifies CASSLAGRDEQYF.

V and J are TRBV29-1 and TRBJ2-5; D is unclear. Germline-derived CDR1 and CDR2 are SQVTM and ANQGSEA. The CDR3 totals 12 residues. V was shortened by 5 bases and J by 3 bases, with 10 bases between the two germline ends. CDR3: CSVQALEETQYF. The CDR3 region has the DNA TGCAGCGTTCAAGCCCTCGAAGAGACCCAGTACTTC.